The next 2 T cell receptor beta chains were all read from a single sample in a study of cytomegalovirus exposure and HLA in healthy donors. Use of 60 Vbeta and 13 Jbeta primers characterized the PCR. Data came from immunoSEQ multiplex PCR; TCRdb stores just in-frame clones and leaves some out. The data show about 83,000 clones, roughly 76% seen once. The specimen was PBMCs. The receptors stem from a young woman in good health and CMV-seronegative.

V and J are TRBV28 and TRBJ2-3; 9 bases map to TRBD2. The germline V gene has CDR1 MDHEN and CDR2 SYDVKM. CDR3 size: 13 residues. The CDR3: CCSGTSTTDTQYF. CDR3 coding DNA: TGTTGCTCCGGGACTAGCACAACAGATACGCAGTATTTT.

This chain uses TRBV15 with TRBJ1-2; 8 nucleotides match TRBD1. The CDR3 has 17 residues. Per germline, CDR1 LNHNV and CDR2 YYDKDF (reference sequence). The ends lost 3 bases at V and 0 bases at J; junction bases unmatched: 9. The chain's CDR3 is CATSRRNAGGSNYGYTF. CDR3 in DNA: TGTGCCACCAGCAGGAGGAACGCAGGGGGCTCTAACTATGGCTACACCTTC.